Given below is one TCR beta chain in context. These data belong to a study of blood T cell repertoires in COVID-19. The table came from immunoSEQ multiplex PCR; TCRdb's copy has only in-frame clones and leaves some out. The table includes about 280,000 clones, roughly 80% detected once. CDR1 is SGHAT and CDR2 is FQDESV in the germline V gene (reference sequence). The CDR3 contains 15 residues. V lost 0 bases and J 12 bases, leaving 18 bases between the germline ends. Assignment of participants to cohorts was predicated upon participant-reported clinical history. V gene TRBV11-1 combines with J gene TRBJ2-1, with D tentatively TRBD2 (5 bases). Sequencing was done on a sample of PBMCs or T cells enriched from blood (not recorded which). The sequence came from a man aged 40-49 years who had been exposed to COVID-19. The chain's CDR3 is CASSLAWGTRAGQFF. CDR3 nucleotides: TGTGCCAGCAGCTTAGCGTGGGGAACTAGGGCAGGGCAGTTCTTC.